Presented here are 14 T cell receptor beta chains from one specimen sequenced in a study of siplizumab effects on memory and regulatory T cells. TCRdb's table, derived via immunoSEQ multiplex PCR, lists solely in-frame clones and lacks some. The repertoire has 98,000 or so clones, over 85% of them found once; the top ten carry 0.55% to 0.7%. Material: Tregs sorted from blood. Receptors originate from a human donor in good health.

The chain is built from TRBV7-2 and TRBJ1-2; TRBD1 agrees at 8 bases. The J segment lost 4 bases and the V segment lost 5 bases, leaving 6 bases of the junction unmatched. CDR1 is SGHTA and CDR2 is FQGNSA in the germline V gene. The CDR3 sequence is 14 residues long. As DNA, the CDR3 is TGTGCCAGCAGCAGGACAGGGTCCGCCTATGGCTACACCTTC. It encodes CASSRTGSAYGYTF.

The chain joins TRBV10-3 to TRBJ2-2; D might be TRBD2 (5 bases). Germline loops: CDR1 ENHRY, CDR2 SYGVKD. CDR3 length equals 11 residues. V gave up 6 bases and J gave up 10 bases, with 9 bases separating them. This CDR3 is CAIREALELFF. In DNA form, the CDR3 reads TGTGCCATCAGGGAGGCGCTGGAGCTGTTTTTT.

Here the CDR3 DNA reads TGTGCCAGCAGTTACTCGGGGTGGAATCAGCCCCAGCATTTT. Amino acid sequence: CASSYSGWNQPQHF. The chain combines TRBV6-5 with TRBJ1-5; D gene unclear. CDR1 MNHEY and CDR2 SVGAGI come from the germline V gene. Trimming left V 0 bases short and J 4 bases short, with 7 bases between. The CDR3 runs to 14 residues.

The chain recombines TRBV5-4 with TRBJ1-1; D is perhaps TRBD1 (5 bases). The CDR3 runs 13 residues. V was clipped by 2 bases and J by 7 bases, with 12 bases between them. Germline CDR1 and CDR2: SGHNT and YYREEE (reference sequence). CDR3 bases: TGTGCCAGCAGCTTCCCGGGACGACTTGAAGCTTTCTTT. It yields the protein CASSFPGRLEAFF.

The J gene is TRBJ2-2, the V gene TRBV9; 11 positions match TRBD2. The germline gives CDR1 SGDLS, CDR2 YYNGEE. The CDR3 runs 19 residues. The junction had 10 bases not matched to a gene; V was cut back by 3 bases and J by 0 bases. Here the CDR3 reads CASSAGTSGLNPNTGELFF. In nucleotides, the CDR3 is TGTGCCAGCAGCGCCGGGACTAGCGGATTAAATCCGAACACCGGGGAGCTGTTTTTT.

The rearrangement joins TRBV2 to TRBJ2-3, with D unresolved. Germline CDR1 is SNHLY and CDR2 is FYNNEI. The CDR3 runs 15 residues. The ends were cut back, 5 bases at V and 5 bases at J, with 17 bases in the middle. In DNA form, the CDR3 reads TGTGCCAGCAGTAAAGACCGGATCTCGTTAGATACGCAGTATTTT. This translates into CASSKDRISLDTQYF.

The chain links TRBV6-5 to TRBJ2-1; 7 nucleotides agree with TRBD2. The V gene end was trimmed by 8 bases and the J gene end by 1 base; junction bases not matched to a gene: 8. Germline V gene sequence: CDR1 MNHEY, CDR2 SVGAGI. The CDR3 contains 15 residues. CDR3 coding DNA: TGTGCCAGCGGCGCTAGCGGTAGTTCCTACAATGAGCAGTTCTTC. It is translated as CASGASGSSYNEQFF.

The chain has TRBV11-2 and TRBJ2-7; D is perhaps TRBD1 or TRBD2 (6 bases each). The CDR3 runs 15 residues. In germline, CDR1 is SGHAT, CDR2 FQNNGV. V lost 6 bases and J 2 bases, leaving 17 bases between the germline ends. CDR3 coding DNA: TGTGCCAGCAGTCGCGGGGCAGGGGAGGCCTACGAGCAGTACTTC. This translates into CASSRGAGEAYEQYF.

This chain uses TRBV15 with TRBJ1-6; 7 bases fit TRBD1. Trimming at V came to 3 bases and at J to 10 bases, leaving 9 bases not matched to a gene. Germline assignment: CDR1 LNHNV and CDR2 YYDKDF (reference sequence). The CDR3 covers 15 residues. CDR3 sequence reads: CATSSSSTGLSPLHF. DNA for the CDR3: TGTGCCACCAGCAGTTCCTCGACAGGGTTATCACCCCTCCACTTT. The full variable domain, rest sourced from reference TRBV15 and TRBJ1-6, is DAMVIQNPRYQVTQFGKPVTLSCSQTLNHNVMYWYQQKSSQAPKLLFHYYDKDFNNEADTPDNFQSRRPNTSFCFLDIRSPGLGDTAMYLCATSSSSTGLSPLHFGNGTRLTVT.

This chain's CDR3 is CASSLSGTSSYNEQFF. The CDR3, as DNA: TGTGCCAGCAGCTTGTCGGGGACAAGCTCCTACAATGAGCAGTTCTTC. This chain links TRBV5-4 with TRBJ2-1; D is perhaps TRBD1 (6 bases). CDR1 and CDR2 (germline): SGHNT, YYREEE (reference sequence). V lost 1 base and J lost 0, with 11 bases in between. The CDR3 contains 16 residues.

The gene calls are TRBV27 and TRBJ2-6; D is possibly TRBD1 (5 bases). Germline V lookup: CDR1 MNHEY, CDR2 SMNVEV (reference sequence). The CDR3 length is 15 residues. V was clipped by 3 bases and J by 3 bases, with 9 bases between them. CDR3 DNA: TGTGCCAGCAGTTTGAAGGGGTTTGGGGCCAACGTCCTGACTTTC. Translation: CASSLKGFGANVLTF.

This chain uses TRBV7-9 with TRBJ2-1; 7 nucleotides agree with TRBD2. Germline V gene sequence: CDR1 SEHNR, CDR2 FQNEAQ (reference sequence). The CDR3 consists of 15 residues. Trimming removed 5 bases from V and 4 bases from J; junction bases left unmatched: 8. The CDR3 loop reads CASSTLSGLYNEQFF. The DNA for the CDR3 is TGTGCCAGCAGCACCCTTAGCGGGTTATACAATGAGCAGTTCTTC.

In this sample, this clone turned up a few times. This sequence joins TRBV19 and TRBJ1-1, with unresolved D. In germline, CDR1 is LNHDA, CDR2 SQIVND (reference sequence). V lost 4 bases and J 3 bases, leaving 9 bases between the germline ends. CDR3 length: 13 residues. Here the CDR3 reads CASSKERDTEAFF. The DNA for the CDR3 is TGTGCCAGTAGTAAGGAAAGGGACACTGAAGCTTTCTTT.

Remarks on this clone: This CDR3 is also generated by other DNA sequences in the sample. The CDR3 DNA reads TGTGCCAGCAGCTTGGGGGGTAACTATGGCTACACCTTC. This translates into CASSLGGNYGYTF. The chain combines TRBV5-4 with TRBJ1-2; D remains ambiguous. The CDR3 consists of 13 residues. Germline V CDR1 and CDR2: SGHNT, YYREEE (reference sequence). Trimming stripped 0 bases from V and 1 base from J, with 4 bases between.